A single sample is the source of the 6 T cell receptor beta chains below, sequenced in a study of read filtering for tumor transcriptome and immune sequencing. Molecular barcoded adaptors covering alpha/delta and beta/gamma chains were used on around 370 ng RNA. A single record per CDR3 protein comes from TCRdb applying MiXCR to the reads. The sample contains roughly 46,000 distinct CDR3 sequences, over 9.5% of which appear only once. Sequencing used a population of CD138-negative cells sorted from bone marrow. These receptors were obtained from a donor at least 40 years old with multiple myeloma.

In regard to this clonotype: This may be a read error: a much more frequent sequence differs by one nucleotide. The J gene is TRBJ1-5, the V gene TRBV5-6, with 7 bases aligning to TRBD1. There are 16 residues in the CDR3. Looked up from germline, CDR1 is SGHDT and CDR2 is YYEEEE. CDR3: CASSLAGQLYNQPRHF. DNA for the CDR3: TGTGCCAGCAGCTTGGCGGGACAGCTCTACAATCAGCCCCGGCATTTT. Full variable domain (missing parts from reference TRBV5-6 and TRBJ1-5): DAGVTQSPTHLIKTRGQQVTLRCSPKSGHDTVSWYQQALGQGPQFIFQYYEEEERQRGNFPDRFSGHQFPNYSSELNVNALLLGDSALYLCASSLAGQLYNQPRHFGDGTRLSIL.

This clonotype was seen at least ten times. This CDR3 is CASSSPGQRPTEAFF. The CDR3, as DNA: TGTGCCAGCAGTTCCCCGGGACAGCGACCTACTGAAGCTTTCTTT. This chain joins TRBV28 and TRBJ1-1, with 7 bases that match TRBD1. J lost 5 bases, V lost 4 bases, and 10 bases had no gene match. The CDR3 covers 15 residues. The germline V gene has CDR1 MDHEN and CDR2 SYDVKM.

This clonotype occurred a few times. J is TRBJ2-3 and V is TRBV7-3, with D perhaps TRBD2 (5 bases). Germline V gives CDR1 SGHTA, CDR2 FQGTGA. The CDR3 is made up of 13 amino acids. Between the trimmed V and J ends, which lost 5 bases and 4 bases, there was a span of 10 bases. In DNA form, the CDR3 reads TGTGCCAGCAGCCCGGAGGCATCAGATACGCAGTATTTT. Translated, it gives CASSPEASDTQYF.

This clonotype was seen ten or more times. The V and J genes are TRBV10-3 and TRBJ2-1; tentatively, D is TRBD1 (6 bases). CDR1 and CDR2 (germline): ENHRY, SYGVKD. CDR3 length: 15 residues. V was trimmed by 6 bases and J by 0 bases, leaving 12 bases between them. The DNA of the CDR3 is TGTGCCATCAGCCCGGACAGCAGCTCCTACAATGAGCAGTTCTTC. Protein: CAISPDSSSYNEQFF.

As regards this clonotype: This may stem from a read error, because a much larger clone lies one nucleotide away. The genes are TRBV6-5 and TRBJ2-6, with D perhaps assigned TRBD1 or TRBD2 (5 bases each). The CDR3 is 17 residues long. From germline, CDR1 is MNHEY and CDR2 SVGAGI. The CDR3 protein is CASSSRPPAPGGNVLTF. The CDR3 DNA sequence: TGTGCCAGCAGTTCTAGGCCACCCGCCCCTGGGGGCAACGTCCTGACTTTC.

The sample holds many counts of this clonotype. This chain links TRBV29-1 with TRBJ2-5, with 7 bases that match TRBD2. The germline gives CDR1 SQVTM, CDR2 ANQGSEA. The CDR3 covers 16 residues. Trimming removed 5 bases from V and 2 bases from J; junction bases left unmatched: 14. DNA of the CDR3: TGCAGCGTTATATTTCTAGCGGCAGAAGGACAAGAGACCCAGTACTTC. The encoded protein is CSVIFLAAEGQETQYF.